This TCR beta chain was sequenced in a study of OX40 agonist ivuxolimab in advanced cancers. Study-level results: At 0.1 to 3.0 mg/kg and by week 6, CD4+ and CD8+ T cells in the blood had expanded clonally. Among expanded peripheral T cells, antigen specificity went undetermined.

This CDR3 is built from 14 residues. In germline, CDR1 is SGHNT, CDR2 YENEEA. Trimming cost V 1 base and J 5 bases, with 12 bases left between them. Profiled with immunoSEQ multiplex PCR; TCRdb holds only in-frame clones, not every one. The sample consists of roughly 75,000 clones, about 93% of them appearing once. Worth noting for this clone: Its antigen is not identified.

This TCR was sampled from an adult with an advanced solid tumor such as melanoma, head and neck, liver or kidney cancer. The sample in question was CD4+ or CD8+ T cells sorted from blood, obtained in a trial of the OX40 agonist ivuxolimab. The V and J genes are TRBV11-3 and TRBJ2-7; a possible D gene is TRBD2 (6 bases). CDR3 coding DNA: TGTGCCAGCAGCTTAGCCGGGAGCTACCACGAGCAGTACTTC. This translates into CASSLAGSYHEQYF.